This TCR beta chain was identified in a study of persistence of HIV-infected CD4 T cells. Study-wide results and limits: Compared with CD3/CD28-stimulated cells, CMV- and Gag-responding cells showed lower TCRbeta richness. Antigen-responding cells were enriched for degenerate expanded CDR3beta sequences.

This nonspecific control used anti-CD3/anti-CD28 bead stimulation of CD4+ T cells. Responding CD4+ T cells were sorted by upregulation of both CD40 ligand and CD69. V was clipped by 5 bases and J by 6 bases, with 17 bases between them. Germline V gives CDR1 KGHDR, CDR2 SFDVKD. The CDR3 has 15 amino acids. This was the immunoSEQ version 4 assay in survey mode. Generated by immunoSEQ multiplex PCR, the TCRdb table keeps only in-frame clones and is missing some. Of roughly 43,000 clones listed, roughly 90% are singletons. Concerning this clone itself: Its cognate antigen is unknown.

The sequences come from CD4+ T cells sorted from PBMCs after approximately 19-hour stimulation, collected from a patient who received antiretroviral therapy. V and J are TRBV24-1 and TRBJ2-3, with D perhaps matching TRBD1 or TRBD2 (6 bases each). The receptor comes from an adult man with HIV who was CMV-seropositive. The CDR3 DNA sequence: TGTGCCACCAGTGCCCCTCACGGGGGCTTGGATACGCAGTATTTT. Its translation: CATSAPHGGLDTQYF.